This is a list of T cell receptor beta chains from one sample in a study of persistence of HIV-infected CD4 T cells. The table came from immunoSEQ multiplex PCR; TCRdb's copy has only in-frame clones and leaves some out. The sample holds about 37,000 clones, roughly 87% seen once. For these TCRs, the target antigens are not known. The sample consisted of CD4+ T cells sorted from PBMCs after roughly 18-hour stimulation, taken from a patient who received antiretroviral therapy. Receptors originate from an adult man with HIV who was CMV-seropositive. Each CDR3 is given with its conserved first and last residue. Fields, in order: V gene, J gene, clone size, CDR3 protein. Size is omitted from some rows. Given values are once, few, many or a class for expanded clones.

>TRBV5-1|TRBJ1-1|-
CASTADRATEAFF
>TRBV7-9|TRBJ1-5|-
CASSHDRGGWGSNQPQHF
>TRBV6-2/TRBV6-3|TRBJ2-6|once
CASSYYGSGANVLTF
>TRBV30|TRBJ1-4|-
CAWSDLFEKLFF
>TRBV6-1|TRBJ2-4|once
CASSEVGQGENIQYF
>TRBV19|TRBJ2-6|-
CASSFDRAGANVLTF
>TRBV30|TRBJ2-1|-
CACPRWGRENEQFF
>TRBV19|TRBJ1-5|-
CASSIAAGSNQPQHF
>TRBV7-3|TRBJ2-2|-
CASSVAGGPTNGELFF
>TRBV9|TRBJ1-5|-
CASSVIGVPNQPQHF
>TRBV7-2|TRBJ2-3|-
CASSSGRGTPPDTQYF
>TRBV4-1|TRBJ1-2|-
CASSQDFPDRYYGYTF
>TRBV29-1|TRBJ2-3|-
CSVRVQGATDTQYF
>TRBV9|TRBJ1-1|-
CASSVAQKTEAFF
>TRBV5-1|TRBJ1-2|-
CASSLDPGGSGGYTF
>TRBV6-1|TRBJ1-5|-
CASSEYGGRGASQPQHF
>TRBV25-1|TRBJ2-4|-
CASSDVQGIAKNIQYF
>TRBV29-1|TRBJ1-1|-
CSVEGGRKTMNTEAFF
>TRBV4-2|TRBJ2-1|-
CASSQSSPATSSFNEQFF
>TRBV28|TRBJ1-4|-
CASIEQGAGEKLFF
>TRBV19|TRBJ1-2|few
CASSRGQLLTNYGYTF
>TRBV6-5|TRBJ2-5|-
CASNPGRGERSQYF
>TRBV30|TRBJ2-3|-
CAWDGGPDTQYF
>TRBV5-8|TRBJ1-6|-
CASSLDGGPLHF
>TRBV19|TRBJ1-2|-
CASIEPGRGYGYTF
>TRBV18|TRBJ2-1|-
CASSPDRGPVF
>TRBV19|TRBJ1-5|-
CASSLDRGFNSNQPQHF
>TRBV5-5|TRBJ1-5|-
CASSFMNNQPQHF
>TRBV7-2|TRBJ1-1|-
CASSRTLYTEAFF
>TRBV10-1|TRBJ2-1|-
CASTWTRDGDNEQFF
>TRBV28|TRBJ2-7|-
CASSILGATEQYF
>TRBV7-2|TRBJ1-5|-
CASSLVEGQPQHF
>TRBV20-1|TRBJ2-7|-
CSPQGHEQYF
>TRBV27|TRBJ2-1|-
CASRPTSGRDNEQFF
>TRBV19|TRBJ1-5|-
CASRRDRQPQHF
>TRBV6-5|TRBJ1-1|-
CASTLRDIGTEAFF
>TRBV27|TRBJ1-2|-
CASSGQGIWGYTF